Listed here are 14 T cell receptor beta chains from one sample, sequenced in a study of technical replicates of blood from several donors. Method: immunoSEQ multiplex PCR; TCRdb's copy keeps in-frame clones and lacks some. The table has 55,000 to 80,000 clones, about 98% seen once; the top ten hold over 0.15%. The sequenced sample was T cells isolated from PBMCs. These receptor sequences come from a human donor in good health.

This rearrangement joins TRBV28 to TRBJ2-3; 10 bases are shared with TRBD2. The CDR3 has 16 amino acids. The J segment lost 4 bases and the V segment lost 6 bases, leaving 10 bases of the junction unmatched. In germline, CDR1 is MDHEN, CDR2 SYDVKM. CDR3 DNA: TGTGCCAGCAGCCAGACAGCGGGAGGGCCTCCAGATACGCAGTATTTT. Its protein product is CASSQTAGGPPDTQYF.

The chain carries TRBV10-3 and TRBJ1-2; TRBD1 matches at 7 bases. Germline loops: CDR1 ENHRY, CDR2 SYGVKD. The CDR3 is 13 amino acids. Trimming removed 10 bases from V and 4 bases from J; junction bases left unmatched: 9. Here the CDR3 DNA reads TGTGCCACCCTCCCAGACAGGGCCTATGGCTACACCTTC. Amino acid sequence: CATLPDRAYGYTF.

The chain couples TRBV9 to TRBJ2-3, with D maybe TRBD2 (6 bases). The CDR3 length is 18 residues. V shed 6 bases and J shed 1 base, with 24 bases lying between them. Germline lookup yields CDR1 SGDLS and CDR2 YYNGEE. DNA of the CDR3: TGTGCCAGCACCCTAGGAGGGAGGAAGGGGCTGGGCACAGATACGCAGTATTTT. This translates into CASTLGGRKGLGTDTQYF.

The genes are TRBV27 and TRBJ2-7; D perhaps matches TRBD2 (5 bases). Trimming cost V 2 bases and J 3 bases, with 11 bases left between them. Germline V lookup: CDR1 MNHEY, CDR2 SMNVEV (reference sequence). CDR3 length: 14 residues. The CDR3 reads CASSLEGVSYEQYF. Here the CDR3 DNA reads TGTGCCAGCAGTTTAGAGGGTGTGAGCTACGAGCAGTACTTC.

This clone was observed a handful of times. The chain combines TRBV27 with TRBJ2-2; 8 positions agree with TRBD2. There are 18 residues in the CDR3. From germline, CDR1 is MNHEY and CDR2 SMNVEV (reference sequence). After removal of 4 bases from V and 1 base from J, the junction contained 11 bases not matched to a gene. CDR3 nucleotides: TGTGCCAGCAGTTGGGTAGCCGGGGGGGCCGGGAACACCGGGGAGCTGTTTTTT. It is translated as CASSWVAGGAGNTGELFF.

The DNA for the CDR3 is TGTGCCAGCAGCTTGTCGCACTACTCCTACGAGCAGTACTTC. It yields the protein CASSLSHYSYEQYF. The genes are TRBV5-6 and TRBJ2-7; no firm D call. Germline V gives CDR1 SGHDT, CDR2 YYEEEE. CDR3 length equals 14 residues. V lost 1 base and J lost 0, with 8 bases in between.

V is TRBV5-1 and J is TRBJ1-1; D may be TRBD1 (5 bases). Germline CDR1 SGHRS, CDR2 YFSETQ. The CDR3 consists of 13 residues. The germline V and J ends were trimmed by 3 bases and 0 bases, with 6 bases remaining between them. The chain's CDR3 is CASSSRVNTEAFF. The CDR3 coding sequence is TGCGCCAGCAGCTCCAGGGTGAACACTGAAGCTTTCTTT.

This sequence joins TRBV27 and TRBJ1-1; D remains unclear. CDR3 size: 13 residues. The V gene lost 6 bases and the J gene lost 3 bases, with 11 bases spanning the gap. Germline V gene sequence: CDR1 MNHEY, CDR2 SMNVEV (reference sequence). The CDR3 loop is CASRGWEDTEAFF. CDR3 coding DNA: TGTGCCAGCAGGGGGTGGGAGGACACTGAAGCTTTCTTT.

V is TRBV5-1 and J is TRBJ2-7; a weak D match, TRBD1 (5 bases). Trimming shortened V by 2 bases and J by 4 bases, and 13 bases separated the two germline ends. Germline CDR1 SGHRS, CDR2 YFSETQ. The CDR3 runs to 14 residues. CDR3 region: CASSLGRVRYEQYF. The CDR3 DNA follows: TGCGCCAGCAGCTTAGGCAGGGTAAGGTACGAGCAGTACTTC.

The CDR3 DNA is TGCAGCGTTGAAGATCGATCGGCGGCCACTGAAGCTTTCTTT. Translating gives CSVEDRSAATEAFF. The J gene is TRBJ1-1, the V gene TRBV29-1; no clear D. This CDR3 has 14 residues. Germline V gene sequence: CDR1 SQVTM, CDR2 ANQGSEA. V lost 0 bases and J 4 bases, leaving 12 bases between the germline ends.

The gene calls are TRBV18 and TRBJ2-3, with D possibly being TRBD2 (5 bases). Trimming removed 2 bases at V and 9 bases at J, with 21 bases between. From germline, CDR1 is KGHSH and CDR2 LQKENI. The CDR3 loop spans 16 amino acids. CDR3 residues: CASSPRETGVQRTQYF. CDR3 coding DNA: TGTGCCAGCTCACCAAGGGAGACCGGTGTTCAGAGGACGCAGTATTTT.

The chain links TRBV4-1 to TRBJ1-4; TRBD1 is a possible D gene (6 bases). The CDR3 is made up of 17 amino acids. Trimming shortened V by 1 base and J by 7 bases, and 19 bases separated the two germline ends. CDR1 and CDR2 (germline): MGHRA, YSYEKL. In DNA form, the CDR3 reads TGCGCCAGCAGCCAAGTTATAATCAGGGGTAGGAGTGAAAAACTGTTTTTT. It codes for CASSQVIIRGRSEKLFF.

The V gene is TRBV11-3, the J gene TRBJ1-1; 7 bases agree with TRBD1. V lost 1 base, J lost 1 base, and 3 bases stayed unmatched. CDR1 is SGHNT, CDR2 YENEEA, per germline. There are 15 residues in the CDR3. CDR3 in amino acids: CASSLGQGKNTEAFF. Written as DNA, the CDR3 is TGTGCCAGCAGCTTAGGACAGGGAAAGAACACTGAAGCTTTCTTT.

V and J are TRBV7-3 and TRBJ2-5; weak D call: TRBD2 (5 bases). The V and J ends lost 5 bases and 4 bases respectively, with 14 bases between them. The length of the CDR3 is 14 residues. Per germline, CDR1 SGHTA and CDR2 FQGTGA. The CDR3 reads CASSPTIASETQYF. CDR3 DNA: TGTGCCAGCAGCCCAACCATAGCGTCAGAGACCCAGTACTTC.